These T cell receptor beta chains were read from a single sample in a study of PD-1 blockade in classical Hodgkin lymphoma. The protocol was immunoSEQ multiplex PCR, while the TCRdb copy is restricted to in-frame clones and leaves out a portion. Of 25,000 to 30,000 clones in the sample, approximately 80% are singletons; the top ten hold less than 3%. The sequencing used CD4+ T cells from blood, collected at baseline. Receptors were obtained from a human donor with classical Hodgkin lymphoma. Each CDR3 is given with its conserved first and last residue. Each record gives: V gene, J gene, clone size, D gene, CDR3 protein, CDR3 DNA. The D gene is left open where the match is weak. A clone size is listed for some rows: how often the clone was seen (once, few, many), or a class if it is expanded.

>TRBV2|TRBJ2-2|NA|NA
CASTGYTGELFF
TGTGCCAGCACGGGGTACACCGGGGAGCTGTTTTTT
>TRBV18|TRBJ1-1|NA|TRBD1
CASYRGMNTEAFF
TGTGCCAGCTACAGGGGAATGAACACTGAAGCTTTCTTT
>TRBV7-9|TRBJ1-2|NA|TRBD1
CASSTAGGRLYGYTF
TGTGCCAGCAGCACCGCAGGGGGGAGATTATATGGCTACACCTTC
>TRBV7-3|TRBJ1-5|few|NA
CASSFSKSDNSRPQHF
TGTGCCAGCAGCTTCTCGAAGTCGGACAATTCAAGGCCCCAGCATTTT
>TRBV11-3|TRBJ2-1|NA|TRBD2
CATGGAYNEQFF
TGTGCCACCGGGGGGGCCTACAATGAGCAGTTCTTC
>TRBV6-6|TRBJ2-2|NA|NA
CASKPVTGNTGELFF
TGTGCCAGCAAACCGGTGACAGGGAACACCGGGGAGCTGTTTTTT
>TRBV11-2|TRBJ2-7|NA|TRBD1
CASSFNSGQDKFEQYF
TGTGCCAGCAGCTTTAACTCGGGACAGGATAAGTTCGAGCAGTACTTC
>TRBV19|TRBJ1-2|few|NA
CASINPAGYGYTF
TGTGCCAGTATCAATCCGGCTGGCTATGGCTACACCTTC
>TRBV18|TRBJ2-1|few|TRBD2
CASSPETSGGANEQFF
TGTGCCAGCTCACCAGAGACTAGCGGGGGGGCTAATGAGCAGTTCTTC
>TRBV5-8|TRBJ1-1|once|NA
CASSTNREFWSFNTEAFF
TGTGCCAGCAGCACGAACAGGGAGTTTTGGAGTTTCAACACTGAAGCTTTCTTT
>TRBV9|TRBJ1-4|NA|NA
CASSVGQLNEKLFF
TGTGCCAGCAGCGTAGGGCAGCTTAATGAAAAACTGTTTTTT
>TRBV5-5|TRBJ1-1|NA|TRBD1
CAVGGVGTGGRDTEAFF
TGTGCCGTCGGCGGTGTGGGGACAGGGGGAAGGGACACTGAAGCTTTCTTT
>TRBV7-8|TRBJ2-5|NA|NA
CASSTFETQYF
TGTGCCAGCAGCACCTTTGAGACCCAGTACTTC
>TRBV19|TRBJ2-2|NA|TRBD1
CASSKRQGSGELFF
TGTGCCAGTAGTAAACGACAGGGTTCCGGGGAGCTGTTTTTT
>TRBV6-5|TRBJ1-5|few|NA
CASSYSGRGQPQHF
TGTGCCAGCAGTTATTCAGGGCGCGGACAGCCCCAGCATTTT
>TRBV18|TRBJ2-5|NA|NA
CASSPRQQETQYF
TGTGCCAGCTCACCACGACAGCAAGAGACCCAGTACTTC
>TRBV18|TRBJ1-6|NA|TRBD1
CASSSTRDREVSPLHF
TGTGCCAGCTCATCAACTAGGGACAGGGAGGTTTCACCCCTCCACTTT
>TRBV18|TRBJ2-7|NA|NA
CASSPPYGGGYEQYF
TGTGCCAGCTCACCCCCCTACGGGGGTGGGTACGAGCAGTACTTC
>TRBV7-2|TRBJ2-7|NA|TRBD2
CASSLARGAYEQYF
TGTGCCAGCAGCTTAGCGCGGGGGGCCTACGAGCAGTACTTC
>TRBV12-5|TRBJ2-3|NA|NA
CASGLSLRGSTDTQYF
TGTGCTAGTGGTTTGTCCCTCAGGGGATCCACAGATACGCAGTATTTT
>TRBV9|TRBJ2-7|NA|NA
CASSPDEGWYEQYF
TGTGCCAGCAGCCCAGACGAGGGGTGGTACGAGCAGTACTTC
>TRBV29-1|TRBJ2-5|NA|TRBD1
CSVEDPTGYQETQYF
TGCAGCGTTGAAGATCCGACAGGGTACCAAGAGACCCAGTACTTC
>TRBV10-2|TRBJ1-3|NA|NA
CASSDGPRSGNTIYF
TGCGCCAGCAGTGACGGGCCCCGCTCTGGAAACACCATATATTTT
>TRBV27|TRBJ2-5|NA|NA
CASSLEGSTTQYF
TGTGCCAGCAGTTTAGAAGGATCCACGACCCAGTACTTC
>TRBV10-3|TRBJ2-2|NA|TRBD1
CAISGTGKGVTGELFF
TGTGCCATCAGTGGGACAGGGAAAGGAGTCACCGGGGAGCTGTTTTTT
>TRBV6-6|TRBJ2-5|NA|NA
CASMRVRQETQYF
TGTGCCAGCATGCGGGTCAGGCAAGAGACCCAGTACTTC
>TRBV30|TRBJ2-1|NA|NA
CAWTLVSSYNEQFF
TGTGCCTGGACTCTGGTAAGCTCCTACAATGAGCAGTTCTTC
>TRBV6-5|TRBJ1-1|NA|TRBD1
CASSYDRVRTEAFF
TGTGCCAGCAGTTATGACAGGGTGAGGACTGAAGCTTTCTTT
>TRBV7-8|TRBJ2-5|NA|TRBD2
CASSLPGLAASRETQYF
TGTGCCAGCAGCTTACCCGGACTAGCGGCGTCTAGGGAGACCCAGTACTTC
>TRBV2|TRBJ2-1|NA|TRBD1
CANRDRVIGEQFF
TGTGCCAACCGGGACAGGGTTATAGGTGAGCAGTTCTTC
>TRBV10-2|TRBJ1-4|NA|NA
CASTQWRGDNEKLFF
TGCGCCAGCACCCAATGGAGGGGGGATAATGAAAAACTGTTTTTT
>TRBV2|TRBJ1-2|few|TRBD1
CASTAGGLGYTF
TGTGCCAGCACTGCAGGGGGCCTTGGCTACACCTTC
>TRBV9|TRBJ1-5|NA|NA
CASSQAESQPQHF
TGTGCCAGCAGCCAGGCGGAGAGTCAGCCCCAGCATTTT
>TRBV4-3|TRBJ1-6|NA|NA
CASSRGEESLNSPLHF
TGCGCCAGCAGCCGCGGAGAAGAGTCGTTGAATTCACCCCTCCACTTT
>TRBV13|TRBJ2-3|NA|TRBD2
CASSLEAGGRGTQYF
TGTGCCAGCAGCTTAGAAGCGGGGGGGCGAGGTACGCAGTATTTT
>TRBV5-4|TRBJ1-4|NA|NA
CASSFGHEKLFF
TGTGCCAGCAGCTTCGGACATGAAAAACTGTTTTTT
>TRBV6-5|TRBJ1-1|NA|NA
CASSYSTGKRNTEAFF
TGTGCCAGCAGTTACTCGACGGGGAAAAGGAACACTGAAGCTTTCTTT
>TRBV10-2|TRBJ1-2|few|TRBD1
CASTDSGTGNGYTF
TGCGCCAGCACTGACTCCGGGACAGGGAATGGCTACACCTTC
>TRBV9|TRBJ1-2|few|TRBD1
CASSGPRGQGGYTF
TGTGCCAGCAGCGGACCCAGGGGGCAGGGTGGCTACACCTTC
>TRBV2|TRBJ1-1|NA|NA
CASSEAGVGNTEAFF
TGTGCCAGCAGTGAAGCCGGGGTAGGGAACACTGAAGCTTTCTTT
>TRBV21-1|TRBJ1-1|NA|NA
CASGQVNTEAFF
TGTGCCAGCGGACAGGTAAACACTGAAGCTTTCTTT
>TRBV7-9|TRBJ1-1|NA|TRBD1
CASSPGQGPTEAFF
TGTGCCAGCAGCCCCGGACAGGGCCCCACTGAAGCTTTCTTT
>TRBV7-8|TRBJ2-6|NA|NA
CASSLRQYSGANVLTF
TGTGCCAGCAGCCTCCGACAGTACTCTGGGGCCAACGTCCTGACTTTC
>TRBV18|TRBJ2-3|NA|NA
CASSRAGTASTDTQYF
TGTGCCAGCTCGCGAGCCGGGACGGCTAGCACAGATACGCAGTATTTT
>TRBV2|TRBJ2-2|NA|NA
CASDRVAVGELFF
TGTGCCAGCGATAGGGTAGCGGTCGGGGAGCTGTTTTTT
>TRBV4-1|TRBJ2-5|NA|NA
CASSQVGREKVETQYF
TGCGCCAGCAGCCAAGTGGGCAGGGAAAAGGTAGAGACCCAGTACTTC
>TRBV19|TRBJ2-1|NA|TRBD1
CASSRTGNPNNEQFF
TGTGCCAGTAGTCGGACAGGGAATCCTAACAATGAGCAGTTCTTC